Following are 11 T cell receptor beta chains from one sample sequenced in a study of blood T cells in healthy people across ages. Using a J-beta primer mix together with a sample-barcoded 5' primer, a second PCR was run for about 6 to 12 cycles. TCRdb re-derived calls from the 5' RACE reads in MiXCR, one entry per CDR3 protein. The table includes roughly 800,000 distinct CDR3 sequences, 20% to 30% detected once. The same sample was also studied in work on T cells of mothers and their children.

The sequenced material came from blood. All receptors derive from a boy between 10 and 17 years old in good health.

The chain has TRBV5-1 and TRBJ2-1; 7 bases match TRBD2. V lost 4 bases and J lost 7; bases outside the gene matches: 8. Germline CDR1 reads SGHRS; CDR2 reads YFSETQ. The CDR3 is 14 residues long. CDR3 sequence: CASSPGGNLNEQFF. The CDR3, as DNA: TGCGCCAGCAGCCCCGGGGGGAACCTGAATGAGCAGTTCTTC.

The CDR3: CASSRQPYNSPLHF. CDR3 nucleotide sequence: TGTGCCAGCAGCCGACAGCCCTATAATTCACCCCTCCACTTT. The J gene is TRBJ1-6, the V gene TRBV3-1, with D possibly being TRBD1 (5 bases). There are 14 residues in the CDR3. The V gene's germline CDR1 is LGHDT and CDR2 YNNKEL (reference sequence). V dropped 4 bases and J dropped 2 bases, with 6 bases sitting between them.

This chain links TRBV25-1 with TRBJ1-2, with D possibly matching TRBD1 (6 bases). The CDR3 consists of 14 residues. V was cut by 8 bases and J by 8 bases, with 21 bases left in between. Germline V gives CDR1 MGHDK, CDR2 SYGVNS. Here the CDR3 DNA reads TGTGCCAGCGCAGTCACAGGACGCGGGGGCGGCTACACCTTC. The encoded protein is CASAVTGRGGGYTF.

This chain uses TRBV12-5 with TRBJ2-2; TRBD1 matches at 8 bases. The CDR3 runs 15 residues. Germline trimming cut 5 bases from V and 3 bases from J; bases unmatched to any gene: 5. Germline V lookup: CDR1 LGHNT, CDR2 FRNRAP. CDR3 loop: CASGPSTGDTGELFF. CDR3 bases: TGTGCTAGTGGTCCATCGACAGGGGACACCGGGGAGCTGTTTTTT.

The rearrangement links TRBV27 to TRBJ1-1, with D perhaps matching TRBD1 (5 bases). Trimming removed 0 bases at V and 0 bases at J, with 5 bases between. The germline V gene encodes CDR1 MNHEY and CDR2 SMNVEV (reference sequence). The CDR3 has 14 residues. The CDR3 sequence is CASSLSGVNTEAFF. CDR3 nucleotides: TGTGCCAGCAGTTTATCAGGGGTGAACACTGAAGCTTTCTTT.

The rearrangement uses TRBV12-3 or TRBV12-4 and TRBJ2-3; TRBD2 aligns across 7 bases. The CDR3 sequence is 14 residues long. The ends lost 9 bases at V and 6 bases at J; junction bases unmatched: 12. Written as DNA, the CDR3 is TGTGCCAGTGGGAGCGGGGCGCCTGGTGATACGCAGTATTTT. Its translation is CASGSGAPGDTQYF.

This clonotype has only one observation. The J gene is TRBJ1-4, the V gene TRBV5-1; no clear D gene. The CDR3 spans 15 residues. The V and J ends lost 4 bases and 5 bases respectively, with 15 bases between them. The germline gives CDR1 SGHRS, CDR2 YFSETQ. CDR3 sequence reads: CASSPLDGQNEKLFF. In nucleotides, the CDR3 is TGCGCCAGCAGCCCGCTTGACGGCCAGAATGAAAAACTGTTTTTT.

As concerns this clonotype: At one end the junction does not follow the germline gene, possibly because of a read error. This chain uses TRBV7-6 with TRBJ2-2, with a weak D call TRBD2 (6 bases). CDR1 and CDR2 (germline): SGHVS, FNYEAQ. The CDR3 loop spans 15 amino acids. Written as DNA, the CDR3 is TGTGCCAGCAGCTTAGAAGGGCACCAAACCGGGGGGCTGTTTTTT. It translates to CASSLEGHQTGGLFF.

V and J are TRBV5-1 and TRBJ2-5; D perhaps matches TRBD2 (5 bases). The CDR3 has 17 amino acids. Deletions cut 4 bases from V and 3 bases from J, with 22 bases between. Germline V gene sequence: CDR1 SGHRS, CDR2 YFSETQ. The CDR3 loop is CASSPTRTEAREETQYF. The CDR3 DNA follows: TGCGCCAGCAGCCCCACGCGGACCGAAGCGAGGGAAGAGACCCAGTACTTC.

The chain joins TRBV5-1 to TRBJ2-1; 10 bases fit TRBD2. Germline CDR1 is SGHRS and CDR2 is YFSETQ. This CDR3 contains 15 residues. J was trimmed by 6 bases and V by 0 bases; bases with no gene match: 3. The chain's CDR3 is CASSLGSSGGNEQFF. CDR3 DNA sequence: TGCGCCAGCAGCTTGGGGTCTAGCGGGGGCAATGAGCAGTTCTTC.

The chain couples TRBV3-1 to TRBJ2-4; 7 bases are a match to TRBD1. With 4 bases clipped from V and 6 bases from J, the junction kept 6 bases outside the gene matches. The CDR3 length is 14 residues. Germline V gene lookup returns CDR1 LGHDT and CDR2 YNNKEL (reference sequence). The DNA of the CDR3 is TGTGCCAGCAGCCCCCCAGGGGGATTAAACATTCAGTACTTC. It yields the protein CASSPPGGLNIQYF.